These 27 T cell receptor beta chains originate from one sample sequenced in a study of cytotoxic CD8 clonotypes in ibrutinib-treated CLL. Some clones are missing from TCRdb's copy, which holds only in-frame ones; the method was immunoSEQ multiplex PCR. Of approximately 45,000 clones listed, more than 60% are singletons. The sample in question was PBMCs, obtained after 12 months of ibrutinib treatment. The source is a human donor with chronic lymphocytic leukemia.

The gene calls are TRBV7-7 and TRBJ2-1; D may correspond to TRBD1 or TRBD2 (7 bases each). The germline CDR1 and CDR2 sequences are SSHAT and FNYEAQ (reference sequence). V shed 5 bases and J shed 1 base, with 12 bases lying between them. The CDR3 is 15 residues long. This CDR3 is CASSAQGGSYNEQFF. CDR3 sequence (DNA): TGTGCCAGCAGCGCCCAGGGGGGGTCCTACAATGAGCAGTTCTTC.

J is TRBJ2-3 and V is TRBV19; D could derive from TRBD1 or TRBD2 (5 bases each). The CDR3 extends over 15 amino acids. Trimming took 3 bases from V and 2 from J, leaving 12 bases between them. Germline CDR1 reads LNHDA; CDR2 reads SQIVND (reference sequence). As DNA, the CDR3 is TGTGCCAGTAGTATCGGCAGGGAGAACACAGATACGCAGTATTTT. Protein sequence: CASSIGRENTDTQYF.

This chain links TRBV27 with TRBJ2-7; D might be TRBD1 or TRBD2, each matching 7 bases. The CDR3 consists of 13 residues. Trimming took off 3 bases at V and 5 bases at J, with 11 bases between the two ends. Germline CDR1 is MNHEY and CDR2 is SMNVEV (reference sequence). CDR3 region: CASSFRGGHEQYF. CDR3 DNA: TGTGCCAGCAGTTTCAGGGGGGGTCACGAGCAGTACTTC.

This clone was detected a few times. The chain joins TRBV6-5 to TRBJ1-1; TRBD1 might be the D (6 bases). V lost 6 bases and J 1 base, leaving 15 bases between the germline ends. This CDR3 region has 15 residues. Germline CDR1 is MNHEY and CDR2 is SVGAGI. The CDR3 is CASSLDRLKNTEAFF. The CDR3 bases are TGTGCCAGCAGCTTAGACAGGCTGAAGAACACTGAAGCTTTCTTT.

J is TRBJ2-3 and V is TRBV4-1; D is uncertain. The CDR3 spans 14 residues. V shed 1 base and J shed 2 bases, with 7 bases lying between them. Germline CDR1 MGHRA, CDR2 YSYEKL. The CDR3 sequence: CASSQGTDTDTQYF. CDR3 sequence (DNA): TGCGCCAGCAGCCAAGGTACCGACACAGATACGCAGTATTTT.

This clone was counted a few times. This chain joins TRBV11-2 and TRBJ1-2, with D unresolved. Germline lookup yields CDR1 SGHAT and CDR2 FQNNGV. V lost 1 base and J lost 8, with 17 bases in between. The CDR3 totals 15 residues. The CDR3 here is CASSLGYGKGWGYTF. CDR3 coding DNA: TGTGCCAGCAGCTTAGGATATGGGAAGGGTTGGGGCTACACCTTC.

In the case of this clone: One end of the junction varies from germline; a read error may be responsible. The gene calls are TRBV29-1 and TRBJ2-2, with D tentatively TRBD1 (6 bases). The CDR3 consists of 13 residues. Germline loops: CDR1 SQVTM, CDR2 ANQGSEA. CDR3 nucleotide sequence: TGCAGCGGATCTGGACAGCAGTACCGGGGAGCTGTTTTT. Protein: CSGSGQQYRGAVF.

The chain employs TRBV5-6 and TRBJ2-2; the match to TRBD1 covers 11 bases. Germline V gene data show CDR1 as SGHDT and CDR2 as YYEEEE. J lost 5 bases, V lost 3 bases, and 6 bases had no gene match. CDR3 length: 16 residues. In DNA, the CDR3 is TGTGCCAGCAGCTATGGGACAGGGGGATATACCGGGGAGCTGTTTTTT. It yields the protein CASSYGTGGYTGELFF.

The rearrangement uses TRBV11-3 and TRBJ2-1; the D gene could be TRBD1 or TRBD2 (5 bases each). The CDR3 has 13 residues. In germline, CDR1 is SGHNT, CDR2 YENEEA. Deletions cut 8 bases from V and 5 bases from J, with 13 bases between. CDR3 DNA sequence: TGTGCCAGCCGGGGACCCTCAAACAATGAGCAGTTCTTC. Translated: CASRGPSNNEQFF.

The CDR3 DNA reads as TGCGCCAGCAGCTTCTCTTTCGGGAGCTCCAGCACAGATACGCAGTATTTT. It translates to CASSFSFGSSSTDTQYF. The chain recombines TRBV5-1 with TRBJ2-3, with a weak D call TRBD2 (6 bases). The V and J ends lost 2 bases and 0 bases respectively, with 16 bases between them. The CDR3 extends over 17 amino acids. Germline V gene data show CDR1 as SGHRS and CDR2 as YFSETQ.

The CDR3: CASSPSGNEQFF. CDR3 coding DNA: TGTGCCAGCAGTCCTAGCGGCAATGAGCAGTTCTTC. The V call is TRBV2, the J call TRBJ2-1; 7 bases are shared with TRBD2. CDR1 and CDR2 from the germline V gene are SNHLY and FYNNEI. V was pared by 5 bases and J by 6 bases, with 1 base of the junction left unmatched. CDR3 size: 12 residues.

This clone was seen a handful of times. The CDR3 loop is CASSEAWDQPQHF. Here the CDR3 DNA reads TGTGCCAGCAGTGAAGCCTGGGACCAGCCCCAGCATTTT. This sequence joins TRBV6-1 and TRBJ1-5; D possibly corresponds to TRBD1 (5 bases). The germline V and J ends were trimmed by 0 bases and 7 bases, with 7 bases remaining between them. Germline assignment: CDR1 MNHNS and CDR2 SASEGT. The CDR3 contains 13 residues.

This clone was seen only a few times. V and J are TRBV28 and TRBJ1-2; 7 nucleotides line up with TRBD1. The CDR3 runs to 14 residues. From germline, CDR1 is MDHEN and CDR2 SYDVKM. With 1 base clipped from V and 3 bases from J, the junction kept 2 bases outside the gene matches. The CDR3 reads CASSLLQGDYGYTF. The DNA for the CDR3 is TGTGCCAGCAGTTTATTGCAGGGGGACTATGGCTACACCTTC.

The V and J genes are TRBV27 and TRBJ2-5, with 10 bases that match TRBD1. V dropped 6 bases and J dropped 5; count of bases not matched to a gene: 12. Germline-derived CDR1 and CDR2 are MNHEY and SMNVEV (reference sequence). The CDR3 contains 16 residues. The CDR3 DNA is TGTGCCAGCAGGCCCGAACTGACAGGGGGCAGGGAGACCCAGTACTTC. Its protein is CASRPELTGGRETQYF.

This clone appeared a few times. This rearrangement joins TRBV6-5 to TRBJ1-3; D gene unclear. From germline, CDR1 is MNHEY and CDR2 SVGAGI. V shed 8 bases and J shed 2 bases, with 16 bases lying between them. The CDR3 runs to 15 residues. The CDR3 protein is CASLVLAGTGNTIYF. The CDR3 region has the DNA TGTGCCAGCTTAGTTTTGGCAGGTACTGGAAACACCATATATTTT.

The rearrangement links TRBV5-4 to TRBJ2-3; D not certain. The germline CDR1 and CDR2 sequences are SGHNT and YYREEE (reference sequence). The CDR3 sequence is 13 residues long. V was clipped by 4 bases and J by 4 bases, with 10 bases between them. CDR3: CASSQDMADTQYF. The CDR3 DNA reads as TGTGCCAGCAGCCAAGATATGGCAGATACGCAGTATTTT.

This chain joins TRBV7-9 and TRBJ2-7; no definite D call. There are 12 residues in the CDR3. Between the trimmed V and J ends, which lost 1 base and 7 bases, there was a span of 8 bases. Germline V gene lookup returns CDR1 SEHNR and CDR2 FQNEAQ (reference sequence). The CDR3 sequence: CASSLVTWEQYF. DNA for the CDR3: TGTGCCAGCAGCTTAGTCACGTGGGAGCAGTACTTC.

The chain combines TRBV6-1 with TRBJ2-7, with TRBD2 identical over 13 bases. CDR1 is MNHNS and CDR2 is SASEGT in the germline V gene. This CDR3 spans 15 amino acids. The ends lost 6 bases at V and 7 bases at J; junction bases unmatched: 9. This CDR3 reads CASSGWTSGREEQYF. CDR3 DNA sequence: TGTGCCAGCAGCGGCTGGACTAGCGGGAGAGAAGAGCAGTACTTC.

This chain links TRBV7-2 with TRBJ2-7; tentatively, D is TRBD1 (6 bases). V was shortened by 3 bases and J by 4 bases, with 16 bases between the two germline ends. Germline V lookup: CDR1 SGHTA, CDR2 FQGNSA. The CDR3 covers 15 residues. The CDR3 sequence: CASSLGTGTIYEQYF. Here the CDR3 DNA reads TGTGCCAGCAGCTTGGGAACCGGGACAATATACGAGCAGTACTTC.

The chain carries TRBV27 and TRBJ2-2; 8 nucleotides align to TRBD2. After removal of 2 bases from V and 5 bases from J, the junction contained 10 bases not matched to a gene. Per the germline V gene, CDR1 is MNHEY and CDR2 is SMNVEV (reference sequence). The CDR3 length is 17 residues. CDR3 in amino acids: CASSLPLGGGQTGELFF. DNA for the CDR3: TGTGCCAGCAGTTTACCCCTCGGGGGGGGGCAAACCGGGGAGCTGTTTTTT.

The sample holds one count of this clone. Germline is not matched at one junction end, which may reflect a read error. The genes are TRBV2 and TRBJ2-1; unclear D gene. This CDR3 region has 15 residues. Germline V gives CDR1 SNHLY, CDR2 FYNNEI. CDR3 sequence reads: CASNEIRGSPNEQFF. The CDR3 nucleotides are TGTGCCAGCAATGAAATCCGTGGTAGTCCAAATGAGCAGTTCTTC.

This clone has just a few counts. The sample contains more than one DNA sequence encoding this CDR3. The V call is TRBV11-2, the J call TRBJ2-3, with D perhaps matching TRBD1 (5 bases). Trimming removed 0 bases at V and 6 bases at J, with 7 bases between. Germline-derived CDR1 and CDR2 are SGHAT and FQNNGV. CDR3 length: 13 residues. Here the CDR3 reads CASSLDRVDTQYF. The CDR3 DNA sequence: TGTGCCAGCAGCTTAGACAGGGTGGATACGCAGTATTTT.

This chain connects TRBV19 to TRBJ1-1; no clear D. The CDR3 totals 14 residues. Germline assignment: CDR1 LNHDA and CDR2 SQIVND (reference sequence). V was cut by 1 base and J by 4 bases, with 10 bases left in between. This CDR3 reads CASSIGGRGTEAFF. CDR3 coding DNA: TGTGCCAGTAGTATAGGAGGGAGAGGCACTGAAGCTTTCTTT.

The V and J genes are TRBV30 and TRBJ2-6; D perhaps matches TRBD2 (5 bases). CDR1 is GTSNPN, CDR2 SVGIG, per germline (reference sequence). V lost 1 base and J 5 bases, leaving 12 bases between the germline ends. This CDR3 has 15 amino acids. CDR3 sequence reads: CAWSGVSGWANVLTF. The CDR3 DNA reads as TGTGCCTGGAGTGGAGTGTCGGGGTGGGCCAACGTCCTGACTTTC.

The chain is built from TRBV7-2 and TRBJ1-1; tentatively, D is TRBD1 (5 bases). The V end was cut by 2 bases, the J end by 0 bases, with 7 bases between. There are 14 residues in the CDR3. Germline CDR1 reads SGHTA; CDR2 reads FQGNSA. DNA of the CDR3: TGTGCCAGCAGCTTATCAGGGATGAACACTGAAGCTTTCTTT. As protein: CASSLSGMNTEAFF.

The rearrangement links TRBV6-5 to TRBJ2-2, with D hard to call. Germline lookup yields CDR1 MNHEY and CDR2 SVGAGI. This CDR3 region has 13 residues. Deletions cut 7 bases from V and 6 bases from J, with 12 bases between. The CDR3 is CASTPEWSGELFF. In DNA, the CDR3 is TGTGCCAGCACCCCTGAGTGGTCCGGGGAGCTGTTTTTT.

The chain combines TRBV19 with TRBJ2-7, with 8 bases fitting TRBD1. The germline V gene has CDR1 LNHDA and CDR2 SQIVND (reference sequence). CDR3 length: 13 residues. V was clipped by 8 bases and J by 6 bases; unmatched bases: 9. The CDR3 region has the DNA TGTGCCAGTGGACAGGGTGGGGAGACCGAGCAGTACTTC. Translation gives CASGQGGETEQYF.